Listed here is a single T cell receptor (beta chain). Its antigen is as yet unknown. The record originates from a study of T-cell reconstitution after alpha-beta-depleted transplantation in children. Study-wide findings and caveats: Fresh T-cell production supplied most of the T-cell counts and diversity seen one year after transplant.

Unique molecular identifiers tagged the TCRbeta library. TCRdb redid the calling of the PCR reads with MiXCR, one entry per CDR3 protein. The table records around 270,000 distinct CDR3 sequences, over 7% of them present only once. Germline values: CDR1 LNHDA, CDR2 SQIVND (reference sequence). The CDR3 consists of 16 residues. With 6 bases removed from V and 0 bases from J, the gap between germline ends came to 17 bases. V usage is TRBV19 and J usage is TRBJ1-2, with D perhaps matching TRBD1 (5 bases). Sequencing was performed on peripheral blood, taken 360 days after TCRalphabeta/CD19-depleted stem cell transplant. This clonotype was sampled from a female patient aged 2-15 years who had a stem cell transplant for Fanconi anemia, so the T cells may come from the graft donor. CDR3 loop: CASSPWTQETNYGYTF. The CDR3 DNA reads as TGTGCCAGTAGCCCGTGGACACAGGAAACTAACTATGGCTACACCTTC.